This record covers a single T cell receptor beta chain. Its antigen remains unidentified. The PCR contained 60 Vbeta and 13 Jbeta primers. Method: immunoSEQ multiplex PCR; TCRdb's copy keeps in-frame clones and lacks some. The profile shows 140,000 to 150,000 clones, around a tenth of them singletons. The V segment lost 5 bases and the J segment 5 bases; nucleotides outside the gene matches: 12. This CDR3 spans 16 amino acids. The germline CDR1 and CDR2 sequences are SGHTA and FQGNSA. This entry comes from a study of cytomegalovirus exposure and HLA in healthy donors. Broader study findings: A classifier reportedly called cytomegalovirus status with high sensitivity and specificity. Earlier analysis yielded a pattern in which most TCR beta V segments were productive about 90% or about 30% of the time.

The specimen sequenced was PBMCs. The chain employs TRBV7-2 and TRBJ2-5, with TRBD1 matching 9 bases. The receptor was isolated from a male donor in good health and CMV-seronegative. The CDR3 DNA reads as TGTGCCAGCAGCGCCCGGACAGGGGCCCCCAGTGAGACCCAGTACTTC. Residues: CASSARTGAPSETQYF.